This T cell receptor (beta chain) was recorded in a study of blood T cell repertoires in COVID-19. Study-level background: PBMCs, B-cell-depleted T cells, or T cells were the source of the cDNA or gDNA that made up the material.

From germline, CDR1 is MNHEY and CDR2 SMNVEV (reference sequence). This CDR3 has 16 residues. Under the authors' procedure: Scientists estimated how many nucleated cells there were by amplifying reference gene primers. Sequenced by immunoSEQ multiplex PCR; TCRdb stores in-frame clones only, minus some. The V and J calls and clone size were taken over from that table, and D and trimming were inferred from the DNA. The repertoire holds 450,000 to 500,000 clones, with 75% to 90% as singletons. As concerns this clone: One end of the junction varies from germline; a read error may be responsible.

This sequence originates from a human donor in a cohort sampled during active COVID-19. The rearrangement joins TRBV27 to TRBJ2-1; D is perhaps TRBD2 (6 bases). Sequencing was performed on peripheral blood. Here the CDR3 DNA reads TGTGCCAGCAGATTATTTGGGGGTAGCTCCGGGGGTGAGCAGTTCTTC. Encoded protein: CASRLFGGSSGGEQFF.